This TCR beta chain originates from a study of blood T cell repertoires in COVID-19. V lost 0 bases and J lost 2, with 9 bases in between. Germline CDR1 reads LGHNA; CDR2 reads YSLEER. The CDR3 length is 15 residues. The method was immunoSEQ multiplex PCR; TCRdb's version includes in-frame clones alone and lacks a portion of them. The sample holds fewer than 450,000 clones, 88% seen once. The sequencing input was PBMCs or T cells enriched from blood (not recorded which). V is TRBV4-3 and J is TRBJ2-3, with D possibly TRBD2 on 5 matching bases. This clonotype was sampled from a woman between 18 and 30 years old who had recovered from COVID-19. For the CDR3, the DNA is TGCGCCAGCAGCCAAGATTCGGACTTCACAGATACGCAGTATTTT. The encoded protein is CASSQDSDFTDTQYF.